The 29 T cell receptor beta chains listed next were all sequenced from one sample in a study of graft-versus-host responses after intestinal transplantation. Measured with immunoSEQ multiplex PCR; TCRdb has only the in-frame clones, and not every one. The profile shows about 41,000 clones, about 95% of them singletons. No cognate antigen is known for these TCRs. Sequencing used unstimulated CD8+ T cells sorted from spleen or lymph node cells, obtained before transplant. These receptors all come from a human donor who was the organ donor for an intestinal transplant.

Only one count was recorded for this clone. This sequence joins TRBV11-2 and TRBJ2-2; 7 nucleotides agree with TRBD2. V shed 1 base, J shed 8 bases, and the junction held 13 bases outside the gene matches. The CDR3 is 17 amino acids. CDR1 is SGHAT and CDR2 is FQNNGV in the germline V gene. The CDR3 nucleotides are TGTGCCAGCAGCTTAGGATACACGGCGGGGACTACGGGGGAGCTGTTTTTT. This encodes CASSLGYTAGTTGELFF.

The sample holds a few counts of this clone. Other DNA sequences in the sample encode the same CDR3. The J gene is TRBJ2-2, the V gene TRBV7-2; TRBD2 is a possible D gene (6 bases). CDR1 and CDR2 (germline): SGHTA, FQGNSA. The CDR3 consists of 11 residues. The V end was cut by 6 bases, the J end by 8 bases, with 7 bases between. As DNA, the CDR3 is TGTGCCAGCAGTCTAGCGGGGGAGCTGTTTTTT. Translation: CASSLAGELFF.

The V call is TRBV7-9, the J call TRBJ1-6; D is uncertain. This CDR3 has 17 amino acids. V was shortened by 0 bases and J by 0 bases, with 9 bases between the two germline ends. Germline V gives CDR1 SEHNR, CDR2 FQNEAQ (reference sequence). The CDR3 DNA follows: TGTGCCAGCAGCTTAGCCGGAGGAAGCTCCTATAATTCACCCCTCCACTTT. It is translated as CASSLAGGSSYNSPLHF.

The chain combines TRBV19 with TRBJ2-3; 8 nucleotides line up with TRBD2. CDR3 length: 14 amino acids. CDR1 is LNHDA, CDR2 SQIVND, per germline (reference sequence). V was clipped by 5 bases and J by 8 bases; unmatched bases: 9. CDR3 protein: CASSWGTSTTTQYF. The DNA for the CDR3 is TGTGCCAGTAGTTGGGGGACTAGTACGACTACGCAGTATTTT.

The chain is built from TRBV4-3 and TRBJ1-5, with D hard to call. The germline V gene has CDR1 LGHNA and CDR2 YSLEER. V lost 0 bases to trimming and J lost 5 bases, with 11 bases between them. The CDR3 is 15 residues long. CDR3 nucleotides: TGCGCCAGCAGCCAAGATTCAGGTGGGGATCAGCCCCAGCATTTT. Translating it yields CASSQDSGGDQPQHF.

The chain carries TRBV27 and TRBJ2-7, with a weak D call TRBD1 (6 bases). This CDR3 has 14 amino acids. Looked up from germline, CDR1 is MNHEY and CDR2 is SMNVEV (reference sequence). V dropped 5 bases and J dropped 2 bases, with 13 bases sitting between them. CDR3 protein: CASSPDRFAYEQYF. CDR3 bases: TGTGCCAGCAGTCCTGACAGGTTTGCCTACGAGCAGTACTTC.

The chain uses TRBV27 and TRBJ1-1, with 8 bases lining up with TRBD1. This CDR3 region has 14 residues. Germline CDR1 reads MNHEY; CDR2 reads SMNVEV (reference sequence). Trimming at V came to 3 bases and at J to 1 base, leaving 1 base not matched to a gene. CDR3 nucleotide sequence: TGTGCCAGCAGTTTTCAGGGGGCGAACACTGAAGCTTTCTTT. Protein product: CASSFQGANTEAFF.

This clone was detected once. The chain joins TRBV9 to TRBJ2-5; 11 nucleotides align to TRBD1. The V and J ends lost 4 bases and 5 bases, in that order; junction bases with no gene match: 4. This CDR3 comprises 14 residues. Germline CDR1 SGDLS, CDR2 YYNGEE. The CDR3 here is CASSLGQGAETQYF. The CDR3 DNA reads TGTGCCAGCAGCCTCGGACAGGGGGCGGAGACCCAGTACTTC.

This chain links TRBV27 with TRBJ1-2; D might be TRBD1 (5 bases). V was clipped by 4 bases and J by 1 base, with 7 bases between them. Per germline, CDR1 MNHEY and CDR2 SMNVEV (reference sequence). This CDR3 has 13 amino acids. The CDR3 region has the DNA TGTGCCAGCAGTTACGGGGGTAACTATGGCTACACCTTC. Encoded protein: CASSYGGNYGYTF.

J is TRBJ1-2 and V is TRBV4-1; perhaps TRBD1 as D (6 bases). The CDR3 runs to 17 residues. CDR1 is MGHRA, CDR2 YSYEKL, per germline. V gave up 1 base and J gave up 5 bases, with 20 bases separating them. The CDR3 DNA reads TGCGCCAGCAGCCAAGTCGTGCAATGGGGGGCTTATTATGGCTACACCTTC. Translation gives CASSQVVQWGAYYGYTF.

The CDR3 loop reads CASADPTTGQRYNEQFF. The CDR3 DNA reads TGTGCCAGTGCAGACCCAACAACGGGACAGAGGTACAATGAGCAGTTCTTC. The chain carries TRBV7-9 and TRBJ2-1; 7 bases fit TRBD1. Trimming took 9 bases from V and 4 from J; bases not matched to a gene: 18. The CDR3 spans 17 residues. Germline V CDR1 and CDR2: SEHNR, FQNEAQ (reference sequence).

The V and J genes are TRBV7-9 and TRBJ2-7; no firm D call. V lost 5 bases to trimming and J lost 0 bases, with 11 bases between them. This CDR3 has 14 residues. Germline loops: CDR1 SEHNR, CDR2 FQNEAQ (reference sequence). The CDR3 DNA follows: TGTGCCAGCAGCCCTCCAGTGATCTCCTACGAGCAGTACTTC. The encoded protein is CASSPPVISYEQYF.

The CDR3 sequence is CASRAGSETQYF. CDR3 DNA sequence: TGTGCCAGCCGGGCAGGGTCGGAGACCCAGTACTTC. The chain uses TRBV13 and TRBJ2-5, with D possibly being TRBD1 (5 bases). V was clipped by 8 bases and J by 5 bases, with 12 bases between them. CDR1 and CDR2 from the germline V gene are PRHDT and FYEKMQ (reference sequence). The CDR3 spans 12 residues.

J is TRBJ2-5 and V is TRBV4-1; 9 nucleotides match TRBD2. V shed 4 bases and J 11 bases; nucleotides not matched to a gene: 11. CDR1 is MGHRA, CDR2 YSYEKL, per germline. The CDR3 totals 14 residues. The CDR3 nucleotides read TGCGCCAGCAGCCTCAGCGGGGGGCCGGGGGAGCAGTACTTC. Translated: CASSLSGGPGEQYF.

V usage is TRBV27 and J usage is TRBJ2-7, with unresolved D. The CDR3 is 14 amino acids. The germline V gene encodes CDR1 MNHEY and CDR2 SMNVEV (reference sequence). Deletions cut 10 bases from V and 2 bases from J, with 18 bases between. This chain's CDR3 is CATANGEAPYEQYF. Written as DNA, the CDR3 is TGTGCCACCGCAAATGGTGAGGCACCCTACGAGCAGTACTTC.

The chain joins TRBV6-5 to TRBJ2-7; 8 nucleotides line up with TRBD1. The CDR3 extends over 13 amino acids. The V segment lost 2 bases and the J segment 6 bases; nucleotides outside the gene matches: 3. Germline V gene sequence: CDR1 MNHEY, CDR2 SVGAGI. The CDR3 region is CASSYGQGGEQYF. The CDR3 DNA follows: TGTGCCAGCAGTTACGGACAGGGCGGCGAGCAGTACTTC.

J is TRBJ2-7 and V is TRBV23-1, with D possibly matching TRBD1 (5 bases). TRBV23-1 is filed as an ORF, its function uncertain. The CDR3 loop spans 15 amino acids. V gave up 2 bases and J gave up 6 bases, with 17 bases separating them. The CDR3 sequence: CASSQPVGVFAEQYF. In DNA form, the CDR3 reads TGCGCCAGCAGTCAACCAGTAGGGGTTTTCGCCGAGCAGTACTTC.

This rearrangement joins TRBV5-5 to TRBJ2-5, with 8 bases matching TRBD2. J was trimmed by 5 bases and V by 6 bases; bases with no gene match: 6. Germline CDR1 SGHKS, CDR2 YYEKEE (reference sequence). There are 13 residues in the CDR3. CDR3 protein: CASTYSGAETQYF. As DNA, the CDR3 is TGTGCCAGCACCTATAGCGGGGCGGAGACCCAGTACTTC.

This chain links TRBV25-1 with TRBJ2-4; D not resolved. This CDR3 has 15 residues. Trimming stripped 3 bases from V and 8 bases from J, with 17 bases between. Germline CDR1 MGHDK, CDR2 SYGVNS. The CDR3 spells CASSDAGRFADIQYF. DNA for the CDR3: TGTGCCAGCAGTGATGCTGGACGGTTCGCGGACATTCAGTACTTC.

This chain links TRBV15 with TRBJ2-3; 7 bases line up with TRBD2. The germline gives CDR1 LNHNV, CDR2 YYDKDF (reference sequence). J was trimmed by 5 bases and V by 0 bases; bases with no gene match: 11. CDR3 size: 17 residues. The CDR3 DNA is TGTGCCACCAGCAGAGATCGCCCCGGGGGGTTGAAAGATACGCAGTATTTT. As protein: CATSRDRPGGLKDTQYF.

The chain is built from TRBV11-3 and TRBJ1-1; D is undetermined. The germline gives CDR1 SGHNT, CDR2 YENEEA. The CDR3 runs to 13 residues. Trimming stripped 3 bases from V and 1 base from J, with 6 bases between. The CDR3 reads CASSFSGNTEAFF. The CDR3 nucleotides are TGTGCCAGCAGCTTTTCAGGGAACACTGAAGCTTTCTTT.

The rearrangement uses TRBV4-3 and TRBJ2-7, with 9 nucleotides matching TRBD1. V shed 4 bases and J 5 bases; nucleotides not matched to a gene: 3. Germline V gene lookup returns CDR1 LGHNA and CDR2 YSLEER. The CDR3 extends over 13 amino acids. The CDR3 is CASSPGQGNEQYF. The CDR3 DNA is TGCGCCAGCAGCCCCGGACAGGGGAACGAGCAGTACTTC.

The V call is TRBV6-4, the J call TRBJ2-2; 7 nucleotides align to TRBD1. The junction had 14 bases not matched to a gene; V was cut back by 10 bases and J by 3 bases. Germline CDR1 is MRHNA and CDR2 is SNTAGT. The CDR3 is 16 amino acids. The CDR3 reads CAIHSTGTDHTGELFF. DNA of the CDR3: TGTGCCATCCACTCCACCGGGACAGACCACACCGGGGAGCTGTTTTTT.

This clone has just a few counts. The chain is built from TRBV19 and TRBJ1-2, with TRBD1 matching over 7 bases. Trimming removed 4 bases from V and 4 bases from J; junction bases left unmatched: 12. This CDR3 region has 16 residues. Germline V lookup: CDR1 LNHDA, CDR2 SQIVND (reference sequence). The CDR3 DNA follows: TGTGCCAGTAGTACCCCCTCCGCAGGGGGTATCTATGGCTACACCTTC. This encodes CASSTPSAGGIYGYTF.

V and J are TRBV4-3 and TRBJ2-1; D could derive from TRBD1 or TRBD2 (5 bases each). CDR1 is LGHNA and CDR2 is YSLEER in the germline V gene. This CDR3 is 17 amino acids long. The V gene lost 1 base and the J gene lost 6 bases, with 19 bases spanning the gap. CDR3 bases: TGCGCCAGCAGCCAAGCCCTCCCCGGGACCCAGCGCAATGAGCAGTTCTTC. This translates into CASSQALPGTQRNEQFF.

The chain has TRBV9 and TRBJ2-1; possibly TRBD2 for D (6 bases). Germline CDR1 and CDR2: SGDLS and YYNGEE. V lost 4 bases and J lost 10, with 18 bases in between. The CDR3 runs 14 residues. CDR3 amino acids: CASSPISAGNEQFF. In DNA form, the CDR3 reads TGTGCCAGCAGCCCCATCTCTGCGGGGAACGAGCAGTTCTTC.

The rearrangement links TRBV30 to TRBJ2-7, with TRBD2 as a possible D gene (6 bases). V was cut by 3 bases and J by 2 bases, with 11 bases left in between. CDR1 and CDR2 from the germline V gene are GTSNPN and SVGIG (reference sequence). The CDR3 runs to 13 residues. The CDR3 here is CAWSWTGAYEQYF. The CDR3 coding sequence is TGTGCCTGGAGCTGGACGGGGGCCTACGAGCAGTACTTC.

The chain recombines TRBV29-1 with TRBJ2-7, with D tentatively TRBD1 or TRBD2 (5 bases each). V was clipped by 6 bases and J by 3 bases, with 21 bases between them. Germline CDR1 SQVTM, CDR2 ANQGSEA. The CDR3 consists of 15 residues. The CDR3 sequence: CSVSVLRQRGYEQYF. The CDR3 region has the DNA TGCAGCGTAAGCGTCCTCCGACAGAGGGGCTACGAGCAGTACTTC.

This clone was seen just once. The chain combines TRBV19 with TRBJ2-1; 10 positions agree with TRBD2. V shed 6 bases, J shed 2 bases, and the junction held 10 bases outside the gene matches. The germline V gene encodes CDR1 LNHDA and CDR2 SQIVND (reference sequence). CDR3 length: 17 amino acids. CDR3 loop: CASSHFLAGVPYNEQFF. CDR3 bases: TGTGCCAGTAGCCACTTTCTAGCGGGGGTTCCCTACAATGAGCAGTTCTTC.